This passage covers 14 T cell receptor beta chains from one sample sequenced in a study of tumor-infiltrating lymphocytes in primary liver carcinoma (dated by TCRdb to about 2017). Blood RNA was extracted from unsorted whole blood using TRIzol reagent, and germline DNA was obtained with the DNeasy Blood & Tissue kit. Sequencing used an Illumina HiSeq 2500. Using a constant-region primer and ProtoScript II reverse transcriptase, TCRbeta-specific cDNA was reverse-transcribed from roughly 500 ng total RNA. The TCRbeta libraries were prepared through three rounds of nested multiplex PCR following a slightly modified ARM-PCR procedure. Multiplex TRBV1-TRBV30 forward primers and a Cbeta reverse primer were used in the first two PCR rounds, each of which was run for 9 to 11 cycles. TCRdb reprocessed the public reads (quality trimming at Q25 with fastp, clone calling with MiXCR) and kept in-frame beta chains. Each entry is one CDR3 protein sequence, shown with its most common DNA and genes. This sample is represented by 310,000 or so distinct CDR3 sequences; approximately 58% of them were singletons. More than 15% of the sample belongs to the ten largest clones.

The source material was peripheral blood. The receptors come from a woman in her twenties or thirties with primary liver carcinoma and hepatitis B virus infection.

Comments on this clonotype: Compared with germline, one end of the junction differs, possibly owing to a read error. The chain couples TRBV6-2 or TRBV6-3 to TRBJ1-1; D unclear. The germline V gene has CDR1 MNHEY and CDR2 SVGEGT. CDR3 length equals 14 residues. The CDR3 loop reads CVSSYEGASVAAFF. CDR3 nucleotide sequence: TGTGTCAGCAGTTACGAGGGCGCCTCGGTTGCGGCTTTCTTT.

This clonotype occurred a few times. V is TRBV30 and J is TRBJ1-2; D remains unclear. Trimming shortened V by 0 bases and J by 6 bases, and 8 bases separated the two germline ends. The CDR3 totals 12 residues. Germline assignment: CDR1 GTSNPN and CDR2 SVGIG (reference sequence). The CDR3 spells CAWSVRGNGYTF. The CDR3 DNA reads TGTGCCTGGAGTGTAAGAGGGAATGGCTACACCTTC.

The sample holds a few counts of this clonotype. J is TRBJ2-5 and V is TRBV5-4, with 8 nucleotides matching TRBD1. The V gene's germline CDR1 is SGHNT and CDR2 YYREEE (reference sequence). V gave up 5 bases and J gave up 4 bases; unmatched junction bases: 10. The CDR3 loop spans 15 amino acids. The CDR3 DNA follows: TGTGCCAGCAGTCGACAGGGGATGGGTGGAGAGACCCAGTACTTC. This codes for CASSRQGMGGETQYF.

The V call is TRBV6-5, the J call TRBJ2-1; TRBD2 agrees at 15 bases. J was trimmed by 9 bases and V by 6 bases; bases with no gene match: 9. This CDR3 is built from 16 residues. CDR1 MNHEY and CDR2 SVGAGI come from the germline V gene. The CDR3 DNA reads as TGTGCCAGCAGCCTCCGTGGGACTAGCGGGAGGTTTGAGCAGTTCTTC. As protein: CASSLRGTSGRFEQFF.

A remark on this clonotype: An end of the junction does not agree with germline; a read error may underlie this. The chain links TRBV5-1 to TRBJ2-3; possibly TRBD2 for D (5 bases). This CDR3 has 15 amino acids. From germline, CDR1 is SGHRS and CDR2 YFSETQ. CDR3 protein: CVSSLDGSSTDTHYF. CDR3 DNA sequence: TGCGTCAGCAGCTTGGACGGGTCTAGCACAGATACGCACTATTTT.

This clonotype has at least ten counts. The V call is TRBV5-5, the J call TRBJ2-1; 8 positions match TRBD2. Losses at the gene ends were 2 bases for V and 7 bases for J; bases not matched to a gene: 5. The CDR3 consists of 14 residues. CDR1 SGHKS and CDR2 YYEKEE come from the germline V gene (reference sequence). The CDR3 DNA sequence: TGTGCCAGCAGCTTCGGCGGGAGGTGGAATGAGCAGTTCTTC. Amino acid sequence: CASSFGGRWNEQFF.

V is TRBV12-3 or TRBV12-4 and J is TRBJ1-5; D gene unclear. Trimming left V 1 base short and J 3 bases short, with 10 bases between. This CDR3 is 15 amino acids long. The CDR3 reads CASSLEAGNNQPQHF. CDR3 sequence (DNA): TGTGCCAGCAGTTTAGAGGCCGGAAACAATCAGCCCCAGCATTTT.

The chain employs TRBV29-1 and TRBJ2-1, with 8 bases that match TRBD1. After removal of 8 bases from V and 4 bases from J, the junction contained 13 bases not matched to a gene. This CDR3 region has 15 residues. The germline V gene encodes CDR1 SQVTM and CDR2 ANQGSEA. The CDR3 protein is CSFPLQGAGYNEQFF. The CDR3 DNA follows: TGCAGCTTCCCTCTCCAGGGGGCTGGATACAATGAGCAGTTCTTC.

Worth noting for this clonotype: A junction boundary mismatches the germline segment, possibly from a read error. The V call is TRBV20-1, the J call TRBJ2-3; 8 bases line up with TRBD2. The CDR3 extends over 15 amino acids. The V gene's germline CDR1 is DFQATT and CDR2 SNEGSKA (reference sequence). CDR3 residues: CSASSPGLGTDTHYF. For the CDR3, the DNA is TGCAGTGCTTCCTCCCCGGGACTAGGTACAGATACGCACTATTTT.

The chain is built from TRBV28 and TRBJ2-7; D could derive from TRBD1 or TRBD2 (5 bases each). Germline V CDR1 and CDR2: MDHEN, SYDVKM. V was trimmed by 10 bases and J by 1 base, leaving 14 bases between them. The CDR3 length is 13 residues. This CDR3 reads CAIEGTDSYEQYF. CDR3 in DNA: TGTGCCATCGAAGGGACGGATTCCTACGAGCAGTACTTC.

This clonotype was picked up one time. This could be a read error, since a much larger clone is one nucleotide away. This chain connects TRBV6-6 to TRBJ2-4; no clear D. Germline V lookup: CDR1 MNHNY, CDR2 SVGAGI (reference sequence). The CDR3 consists of 16 residues. This CDR3 is CAGSPVGPLAKNIQYF. CDR3 nucleotides: TGTGCCGGCAGTCCTGTGGGTCCCCTAGCCAAAAACATTCAGTACTTC.

Note on this clonotype: The junction and the germline gene differ at one end; a read error may be behind it. This chain links TRBV12-3 or TRBV12-4 with TRBJ1-3; D is undetermined. CDR3 length: 15 amino acids. For the CDR3, the DNA is TGTGCTAGCAGTGCCCAGTGGTACTCTGGAAACACCATGTATTTT. The encoded protein is CASSAQWYSGNTMYF.

This clonotype was detected a few times. The V gene is TRBV4-1, the J gene TRBJ2-1; maybe TRBD2 (6 bases). The CDR3 contains 14 residues. Trimming removed 2 bases at V and 10 bases at J, with 15 bases between. Germline-derived CDR1 and CDR2 are MGHRA and YSYEKL. CDR3 region: CASSQPRYLAEQFF. The CDR3 bases are TGCGCCAGCAGCCAACCCCGATACCTAGCGGAGCAGTTCTTC.

The chain uses TRBV12-3 or TRBV12-4 and TRBJ1-5, with 9 positions matching TRBD1. This CDR3 is built from 15 residues. The ends lost 7 bases at V and 5 bases at J; junction bases unmatched: 9. The CDR3 DNA sequence: TGTGCCAGCATCCTTCCACAGGGGGCCGATCAGCCCCAGCATTTT. Translated, it gives CASILPQGADQPQHF.